These 6 T cell receptor beta chains were all obtained from the same sample, sequenced in a study of siplizumab effects on memory and regulatory T cells. The method was immunoSEQ multiplex PCR; TCRdb's version includes in-frame clones alone and lacks a portion of them. The sample includes 60,000 to 65,000 clones, roughly 85% of them seen just once. The sample consisted of memory CD4+ T cells sorted from blood. These receptors came from a human donor in good health.

The chain has TRBV19 and TRBJ2-3; 8 nucleotides align to TRBD1. This CDR3 is 12 amino acids long. V trimming: 9 bases; J trimming: 5 bases; junction bases outside the gene matches: 4. Germline loops: CDR1 LNHDA, CDR2 SQIVND (reference sequence). The CDR3, as DNA: TGTGCCAGCAGGGGGCGCGTAGATACGCAGTATTTT. This codes for CASRGRVDTQYF.

The chain recombines TRBV6-1 with TRBJ2-3, with 7 bases identical to TRBD2. The CDR3 is 14 amino acids. V shed 6 bases and J 3 bases; nucleotides not matched to a gene: 6. Germline V gene sequence: CDR1 MNHNS, CDR2 SASEGT. The CDR3 bases are TGTGCCAGCAGGGTTCAGCGGGGAACAGATACGCAGTATTTT. It encodes CASRVQRGTDTQYF.

This chain joins TRBV7-2 and TRBJ2-5; TRBD2 agrees at 8 bases. CDR3 length equals 15 residues. J gave up 1 base and V 3 bases, and 4 bases lay outside the gene matches. Germline CDR1 and CDR2: SGHTA and FQGNSA. The CDR3 DNA follows: TGTGCCAGCAGCTTCAGCGGGGGAGCCCAAGAGACCCAGTACTTC. It codes for CASSFSGGAQETQYF. Complete variable domain (other parts from reference TRBV7-2 and TRBJ2-5): GAGVSQSPSNKVTEKGKDVELRCDPISGHTALYWYRQSLGQGLEFLIYFQGNSAPDKSGLPSDRFSAERTGGSVSTLTIQRTQQEDSAVYLCASSFSGGAQETQYFGPGTRLLVL.

J is TRBJ2-3 and V is TRBV7-9; D not certain. The ends were cut back, 5 bases at V and 4 bases at J, with 19 bases in the middle. The CDR3 loop spans 16 amino acids. Germline V gene sequence: CDR1 SEHNR, CDR2 FQNEAQ (reference sequence). The CDR3 DNA sequence: TGTGCCAGCAGCCGTGGTATGGCCGCCCCTCCAGATACGCAGTATTTT. This codes for CASSRGMAAPPDTQYF. The full variable domain, completed using reference TRBV7-9 and TRBJ2-3, is DTGVSQNPRHKITKRGQNVTFRCDPISEHNRLYWYRQTLGQGPEFLTYFQNEAQLEKSRLLSDRFSAERPKGSFSTLEIQRTEQGDSAMYLCASSRGMAAPPDTQYFGPGTRLTVL.

The chain joins TRBV9 to TRBJ2-5; the D gene could be TRBD1 or TRBD2 (5 bases each). Deletions cut 4 bases from V and 9 bases from J, with 16 bases between. Germline V gene data show CDR1 as SGDLS and CDR2 as YYNGEE. CDR3 length equals 13 residues. CDR3 DNA: TGTGCCAGCAGCTTCCGGACGGGGACGGCCCAGTACTTC. Translating gives CASSFRTGTAQYF.

The rearrangement uses TRBV4-1 and TRBJ2-5; tentative D call: TRBD2 (6 bases). V shed 6 bases and J shed 1 base, with 9 bases lying between them. Germline V gene sequence: CDR1 MGHRA, CDR2 YSYEKL. The CDR3 length is 13 residues. The DNA for the CDR3 is TGCGCCAGCAGGGCGGGGTTCCAAGAGACCCAGTACTTC. Translation gives CASRAGFQETQYF.